These T cell receptor beta chains were read from a single sample in a study of shared clonotypes between healthy human individuals. TCRdb's copy holds only in-frame clones and misses some; the assay was immunoSEQ multiplex PCR. The sample contains some 2,000,000 clones, over 85% of which appear only once. The sequencing sample was made of naive CD8+ T cells sorted from blood. These receptors all stem from a young man in good health. CDR3s leave out the opening cysteine and the closing phenylalanine or tryptophan.

>TRBJ1-2|TRBV5-5
ASSQVSTDNYGYT
>TRBJ2-1|TRBV15
ATSREMELNNEQF
>TRBJ2-7|TRBV7-9
ASSQGQGSSYEQY
>TRBJ1-1|TRBV4-3
ASSQETGQMNTEAF
>TRBJ2-1|TRBV4-1
ASRSSSYNEQF
>TRBJ1-1|TRBV4-1
ASSQASAFLTF
>TRBJ1-1|TRBV27
ASSFQTGDPEAF
>TRBJ2-1|TRBV6-1
ASTGPMRGDEQF
>TRBJ1-6|TRBV30
ALEGGGSPLH
>TRBJ2-5|TRBV5-4
ASSELAEETQY
>TRBJ1-4|TRBV7-9
ASSFPSATGQDEKLF
>TRBJ1-2|TRBV29-1
SAWTGNGYT
>TRBJ2-7|TRBV5-1
ASSSDWGTTGYEQY
>TRBJ2-1|TRBV9
ASSVGTDAEQF
>TRBJ1-2|TRBV28
ASSPPSIDRVHGYT
>TRBJ2-5|TRBV28
ASTLYPGHLQETQY
>TRBJ2-2|TRBV13
ASSMGTTGELF
>TRBJ1-2|TRBV5-4
ASSSDSNYGYT
>TRBJ1-5|TRBV5-5
ASSLEDRGLGQPQH
>TRBJ2-1|TRBV5-4
ASSGEGTGGIEQF
>TRBJ2-5|TRBV6-5
ASSNTEQETQY
>TRBJ1-1|TRBV7-9
ASSLGGVNTEAF
>TRBJ2-7|TRBV27
ASSLGLPYEQY
>TRBJ2-1|TRBV11-2
ASSSWDRGWDEQF
>TRBJ1-2|TRBV27
ASSLNGQGHYGYT
>TRBJ2-7|TRBV27
ASSRGETYEQY
>TRBJ2-7|TRBV9
ASSQGQGRTYEQY
>TRBJ2-3|TRBV7-9
ASIVTSGTSDTQY
>TRBJ2-1|TRBV5-6
ASSGTGIGNNEQF
>TRBJ1-2|TRBV29-1
SVEDKAGMAYGYT
>TRBJ1-1|TRBV7-9
ASSRQGGPTEAF
>TRBJ2-3|TRBV5-1
ASSLGSIPGYTDTQY
>TRBJ1-2|TRBV28
ASGGTGFLSSYGYT
>TRBJ2-2|TRBV19
ASTFGNTGELF
>NA|TRBV2
ASIPQVTYEQY
>TRBJ1-1|TRBV7-9
ASSLGFGQDNTEAF
>TRBJ2-5|TRBV11-2
ASSPSETQY